The T cell receptor beta chain described here comes from a study of OX40 agonist ivuxolimab in advanced cancers. Study-level background: A partial response was reached by three patients: one with hepatocellular carcinoma and two with cutaneous melanoma.

Method: immunoSEQ multiplex PCR; TCRdb's copy keeps in-frame clones and lacks some. The sample holds about 53,000 clones, 85% to 90% seen once. The V gene's germline CDR1 is SGHTA and CDR2 FQGNSA. Trimming removed 5 bases from V and 9 bases from J, with 11 bases in between. The CDR3 is 12 residues long. The material sequenced was CD4+ or CD8+ T cells sorted from blood, taken in a trial of the OX40 agonist ivuxolimab. This clonotype was obtained from an adult with an advanced solid tumor such as melanoma, head and neck, liver or kidney cancer. J is TRBJ2-4 and V is TRBV7-2; D is uncertain. The CDR3 protein is CASSLTDGIQYF. The DNA of the CDR3 is TGTGCCAGCAGCCTGACTGATGGCATTCAGTACTTC.